The T cell receptor beta chain under discussion was sequenced for a study of shared clonotypes between healthy human individuals (dated by TCRdb to about 2020). About the investigation overall: The cohort comprised a couple of women and a few men aged 18 to 49 years. For each donor, CD4 naive and CD4 memory were each run on three plates, CD8 naive on two plates, and CD8 memory on one plate. To estimate repertoire size and how much clonotypes are shared between individuals, the study performed deep sequencing of blood TCR repertoires from about 5 healthy adults. Different laboratories and diverse techniques were used to prepare libraries and sequence TCR repertoires, to increase sequencing depth and limit assay-specific biases. Each donor's leukapheresis produced roughly between roughly 0.85 and 9.5 billion PBMCs.

CD8 naive samples were CD45RO-negative cells positively selected for CCR7, giving a CD45RA+CCR7+ population that excluded TemRA cells. The donors were healthy, HIV-negative adults with no recently reported acute infections or vaccinations. Every donor was a Caucasian adult living in Nashville, Tennessee, USA. Blood was collected by leukapheresis, and PBMCs were isolated by Ficoll-Histopaque density gradient centrifugation and then cryopreserved in liquid nitrogen vapor phase. Analytical flow cytometry was used to check the purity and quantity of every magnetically sorted T cell population. Genomic DNA was isolated from every sorted fraction and measured by UV absorbance on a Nanodrop 2000c. Paper-wide results and their limitations: Pairwise subsampling indicated that sequencing depth was expected to affect the degree of clonotype sharing among donors. Even with the large sequencing depth, rarefaction of the sorted-subset datasets indicated that sequencing was incomplete. Because the study included only a small number of donors, the genetic and exposure-history diversity represented was limited. Larger estimated clonotype richness was generally found for naive subsets than for memory subsets. Compared with non-shared clonotypes, the clonotypes found in all four sorted-subset donors had higher generation probabilities. Sharing across several donors was observed for approximately 5% of naive CD4, 3% to 4% of naive CD8, roughly 2.4% of memory CD4, and 0.4% of memory CD8 clonotypes. Sampling was restricted to blood, and TCR repertoires in tissues likely differ from the TCR repertoires found in blood.

Comments on this clone: Its antigen has not been determined. There are no base qualities to consult, and no much larger clone falls within one base. This specimen includes other DNA sequences encoding the same CDR3.

TCR CDR3 regions were amplified from genomic DNA by multiplex PCR using the deep immunoSEQ assay. For each cell subset, the extracted genomic DNA was distributed evenly across all wells of several immunoSEQ 96-well plates, and each plate served as one replicate. For sorted subsets, about 200 ng genomic DNA, equal to some 28,000 T cell genomes, was loaded into each replicate PCR. The purified libraries were quantified using a Qubit 3.0 fluorometer, sized with a Bioanalyzer 2100, and then quantified again using the KAPA Library Quantification kit. Every immunoSEQ 96-well plate was sequenced on a dedicated single-read 150-cycle Illumina NextSeq 550 flow cell. In the paper's pipeline: Because only junctional sequences without quality scores were contained in the immunoSEQ output, filtering matching that applied to full-length reads could not be performed. To assign V/J genes and CDR3, sequences were annotated against IMGT germline references using PyIR, a Python wrapper for IgBLAST v1.9. Any read was removed if the V/J assignment was weak (E-value above 1e-6), the CDR3 was missing, or the read contained stop codons, out-of-frame junctions, or ambiguous translated residues. V3J clonotypes were defined by identical inferred V gene, J gene, and CDR3 amino acid sequence. Percentage overlap between repertoires was computed as shared unique clonotypes divided by the size of the smaller repertoire. Richness of each repertoire was evaluated using RTK rarefaction, the Chao1 estimator, and Recon v2.1 estimates of unobserved clonotypes. Generation probabilities for all TCRbeta clonotypes obtained by the gDNA method from four donors were computed using OLGA. Held by TCRdb, this immuneACCESS table contains in-frame sequences only and omits some clones. Under half of the omission traces to an unresolved V gene where checked; the cause of the rest is unknown. Clonal size and the V and J genes are those of that table, whereas D and trimming came from the DNA. For this sample the table gives hundreds of thousands of clones, of which approximately 95% were detected only once. The ten largest clones add up to approximately 0.11% of the sample.

The specimen sequenced was naive CD8+ T cells sorted from blood. The cell subset or site label for this specimen denotes: CD45RA+CCR7+. The TCR sequence derives from a woman in her twenties or thirties in good health.

Here is the DNA: TGTGCCAGCAGTAGCGGTCCCTACGAGCAGTACTTC. This yields the protein CASSSGPYEQYF. The chain couples TRBV27 to TRBJ2-7; TRBD2 could be the D gene, as 5 bases match. The CDR3 spans 12 residues, from the cysteine through the phenylalanine. The read is trimmed to its CDR3 DNA, 36 bases read in frame from base 1. Looking up the germline V gene (reference sequence) yields CDR1 MNHEY and CDR2 SMNVEV. Between the V and J ends, shortened by 5 bases and 2 bases respectively, the junction contains 7 bases.